This T cell receptor (beta chain) was recorded in a study of human T cells and chemical hapten exposure. The V segment lost 5 bases and the J segment 10 bases; nucleotides outside the gene matches: 14. This CDR3 has 15 amino acids. The germline gives CDR1 SGHAT, CDR2 FQNNGV. Time point described: pre-sensitization, week 0. Treatment meaning: therapeutic diphenylcyclopropenone sensitization with weekly scalp DPC. A few counts support this clonotype. TCRdb recomputed calls from the RACE reads with MiXCR, one row per CDR3 protein. The sample shows 200,000 to 300,000 distinct CDR3 sequences, approximately 8.4% of them seen only once.

V gene TRBV11-2 combines with J gene TRBJ2-5; 9 bases agree with TRBD2. The source is a woman aged 40-49 years with alopecia areata. Some clones in this sample may be carry-over from other donors' samples. Sample: whole blood, taken in connection with sensitization to the hapten diphenylcyclopropenone (DPC). CDR3 sequence: CASSETSGTLKGQYF. CDR3 nucleotides: TGTGCCAGCAGCGAGACTAGCGGAACATTGAAAGGCCAGTACTTC.